The 27 T cell receptor beta chains in this list originate from one sample, sequenced in a study of blood T cell repertoires in COVID-19. TCRdb keeps only in-frame clones here, not all; method: immunoSEQ multiplex PCR. The repertoire holds approximately 75,000 clones, with about three quarters as singletons. Input material: peripheral blood. The source is an elderly woman with active or convalescent COVID-19.

The chain carries TRBV18 and TRBJ1-1; maybe TRBD1 (6 bases). The length of the CDR3 is 15 residues. With 3 bases removed from V and 3 bases from J, the gap between germline ends came to 14 bases. Germline lookup yields CDR1 KGHSH and CDR2 LQKENI. CDR3 sequence reads: CASSPKQGADTEAFF. For the CDR3, the DNA is TGTGCCAGCTCACCCAAACAGGGAGCGGACACTGAAGCTTTCTTT.

This clone was found many times. J is TRBJ2-2 and V is TRBV5-1; a weak D match, TRBD1 (6 bases). This CDR3 has 13 residues. Trimming removed 4 bases from V and 6 bases from J, with 10 bases in between. Germline V gene sequence: CDR1 SGHRS, CDR2 YFSETQ. The CDR3 loop is CASSVNRAGELFF. The CDR3, as DNA: TGCGCCAGCAGCGTGAACAGGGCCGGGGAGCTGTTTTTT.

This chain connects TRBV9 to TRBJ2-5, with D maybe TRBD2 (6 bases). This CDR3 is built from 14 residues. The germline V gene encodes CDR1 SGDLS and CDR2 YYNGEE. The ends were cut back, 4 bases at V and 5 bases at J, with 15 bases in the middle. CDR3 protein: CASSPSGWGETQYF. In nucleotides, the CDR3 is TGTGCCAGCAGCCCCAGCGGGTGGGGGGAGACCCAGTACTTC.

This sequence joins TRBV10-3 and TRBJ1-5; a possible D gene is TRBD1 (5 bases). Trimming removed 4 bases from V and 1 base from J, with 5 bases in between. The CDR3 runs to 13 residues. Germline assignment: CDR1 ENHRY and CDR2 SYGVKD. CDR3 nucleotide sequence: TGTGCCATCAGTGGGGGCAGCAATCAGCCCCAGCATTTT. It encodes CAISGGSNQPQHF.

The chain uses TRBV6-2 or TRBV6-3 and TRBJ1-3; D not resolved. The V end was cut by 0 bases, the J end by 0 bases, with 9 bases between. Germline lookup yields CDR1 MNHEY and CDR2 SVGEGT. CDR3 length: 16 residues. In nucleotides, the CDR3 is TGTGCCAGCAGTTACTCTGACGGGGACTCTGGAAACACCATATATTTT. Amino acids: CASSYSDGDSGNTIYF.

This clone was seen more than once but under ten times. The rearrangement joins TRBV28 to TRBJ1-2, with D possibly TRBD1 on 6 matching bases. In germline, CDR1 is MDHEN, CDR2 SYDVKM. This CDR3 has 15 amino acids. The V gene lost 7 bases and the J gene lost 6 bases, with 21 bases spanning the gap. The CDR3 region is CASTRQSDRIDGYTF. The CDR3 region has the DNA TGTGCCAGCACCCGGCAATCCGACAGGATCGATGGCTACACCTTC.

The CDR3 spells CSASREGVATNEKLFF. Here the CDR3 DNA reads TGCAGTGCTAGTAGGGAGGGGGTCGCAACTAATGAAAAACTGTTTTTT. This rearrangement joins TRBV20-1 to TRBJ1-4; weak D call: TRBD1 (6 bases). The CDR3 sequence is 16 residues long. CDR1 is DFQATT, CDR2 SNEGSKA, per germline (reference sequence). V lost 3 bases and J 0 bases, leaving 14 bases between the germline ends.

This chain connects TRBV7-2 to TRBJ2-3, with D tentatively TRBD2 (5 bases). The CDR3 extends over 14 amino acids. Germline values: CDR1 SGHTA, CDR2 FQGNSA. Trimming removed 3 bases from V and 6 bases from J, with 13 bases in between. As DNA, the CDR3 is TGTGCCAGCAGCTTGGAGGCTTTGGGGGATACGCAGTATTTT. It encodes CASSLEALGDTQYF.

This sequence joins TRBV3-1 (or the pseudogene TRBV3-2) and TRBJ1-1; D not resolved. Trimming stripped 3 bases from V and 1 base from J, with 9 bases between. The V gene's germline CDR1 is LGHDT and CDR2 YNNKEL (reference sequence). The CDR3 loop spans 14 amino acids. The chain's CDR3 is CASSQGPRNTEAFF. The CDR3 bases are TGTGCCAGCAGCCAGGGTCCTAGGAACACTGAAGCTTTCTTT.

This chain joins TRBV6-5 and TRBJ1-4; possibly TRBD1 for D (6 bases). Germline CDR1 is MNHEY and CDR2 is SVGAGI. This CDR3 has 15 amino acids. V shed 5 bases and J shed 8 bases, with 18 bases lying between them. The CDR3 nucleotides are TGTGCCAGCAGTACACAGGGTTCCCTAGCCGAAAAACTGTTTTTT. Translation: CASSTQGSLAEKLFF.

The chain is built from TRBV19 and TRBJ2-7; a possible D gene is TRBD2 (7 bases). The CDR3 sequence is 16 residues long. The germline V gene has CDR1 LNHDA and CDR2 SQIVND (reference sequence). The V end was cut by 8 bases, the J end by 5 bases, with 25 bases between. CDR3 bases: TGTGCCAGTTGGGGGGGCCCTGGGGAGAAATTCCACGAGCAGTACTTC. As protein: CASWGGPGEKFHEQYF.

Only a few counts were recorded for this clone. CDR3 amino acids: CASSPTGSSNGYTF. The CDR3 DNA reads TGTGCCAGTAGTCCAACAGGGAGCTCAAATGGCTACACCTTC. This chain connects TRBV19 to TRBJ1-2; D may be TRBD1 (6 bases). The ends were cut back, 5 bases at V and 6 bases at J, with 16 bases in the middle. The length of the CDR3 is 14 residues. Germline loops: CDR1 LNHDA, CDR2 SQIVND (reference sequence).

J is TRBJ2-1 and V is TRBV6-5; a weak D match, TRBD1 (6 bases). The CDR3 spans 12 residues. Germline-derived CDR1 and CDR2 are MNHEY and SVGAGI. V was clipped by 10 bases and J by 9 bases, with 16 bases between them. Here the CDR3 reads CAIPGRGSEQFF. The DNA of the CDR3 is TGTGCCATACCCGGAAGGGGGAGTGAGCAGTTCTTC.

J is TRBJ1-2 and V is TRBV30, with D possibly matching TRBD1 (6 bases). Trimming removed 6 bases from V and 8 bases from J, with 13 bases in between. Germline V gives CDR1 GTSNPN, CDR2 SVGIG (reference sequence). The CDR3 is 11 residues long. The CDR3 sequence is CACPRGGGYTF. As DNA, the CDR3 is TGTGCCTGTCCCCGGGGGGGCGGCTACACCTTC.

V is TRBV30 and J is TRBJ2-1; 15 nucleotides agree with TRBD2. With V trimmed by 2 bases and J by 8 bases, 7 bases remained unmatched. CDR3 size: 16 residues. The germline V gene has CDR1 GTSNPN and CDR2 SVGIG (reference sequence). The CDR3 DNA reads as TGTGCCTGGAGTAGCCGGACTAGCGGGGGGGCGGATGAGCAGTTCTTC. It codes for CAWSSRTSGGADEQFF.

This sequence joins TRBV7-9 and TRBJ1-1, with D perhaps matching TRBD1 (5 bases). The CDR3 is 14 residues long. With 5 bases removed from V and 3 bases from J, the gap between germline ends came to 13 bases. Germline V lookup: CDR1 SEHNR, CDR2 FQNEAQ (reference sequence). The CDR3 protein is CASSAQGKDTEAFF. The CDR3 DNA is TGTGCCAGCAGCGCCCAGGGAAAGGACACTGAAGCTTTCTTT.

The J gene is TRBJ1-5, the V gene TRBV19; 7 bases agree with TRBD1. CDR3 length: 13 amino acids. The germline gives CDR1 LNHDA, CDR2 SQIVND (reference sequence). V lost 6 bases and J lost 4; bases outside the gene matches: 3. CDR3 sequence reads: CASRRTGNQPQHF. The CDR3 region has the DNA TGTGCCAGTAGGCGGACAGGTAATCAGCCCCAGCATTTT.

The chain links TRBV28 to TRBJ2-2, with no clear D. The CDR3 contains 14 residues. The V end lost 5 bases, the J end lost 0 bases, and 7 bases lay between the germline ends. Looked up from germline, CDR1 is MDHEN and CDR2 is SYDVKM. The CDR3 loop is CASSRDTNTGELFF. CDR3 nucleotides: TGTGCCAGCAGTCGAGACACGAACACCGGGGAGCTGTTTTTT.

The chain carries TRBV9 and TRBJ1-2; D might be TRBD1 (6 bases). The CDR3 consists of 14 residues. V lost 3 bases to trimming and J lost 7 bases, with 16 bases between them. CDR1 and CDR2 from the germline V gene are SGDLS and YYNGEE. Here the CDR3 DNA reads TGTGCCAGCAGCGGAGCCACAGGGATGGCTGGCTACACCTTC. Its translation: CASSGATGMAGYTF.

This clone was counted between two and nine times. The CDR3 sequence: CATSIGLGAAQPQHF. The CDR3, as DNA: TGTGCCACCAGCATAGGTTTAGGGGCGGCTCAGCCCCAGCATTTT. The chain has TRBV15 and TRBJ1-5, with TRBD1 as a possible D gene (5 bases). This CDR3 comprises 15 residues. The V end was cut by 4 bases, the J end by 6 bases, with 16 bases between. The V gene's germline CDR1 is LNHNV and CDR2 YYDKDF (reference sequence).

The CDR3 spells CASSRGGVGQPQHF. The CDR3, as DNA: TGTGCCAGCAGCCGAGGGGGGGTTGGGCAGCCCCAGCATTTT. The gene calls are TRBV6-5 and TRBJ1-5; possible D gene TRBD1, 6 bases. There are 14 residues in the CDR3. Trimming took 6 bases from V and 7 from J, leaving 16 bases between them. Germline V gives CDR1 MNHEY, CDR2 SVGAGI.

This clone was observed a handful of times. The chain links TRBV4-1 to TRBJ1-6, with a weak D call TRBD1 (5 bases). V shed 4 bases and J shed 7 bases, with 8 bases lying between them. The CDR3 consists of 13 residues. In germline, CDR1 is MGHRA, CDR2 YSYEKL. DNA of the CDR3: TGCGCCAGCAGCCCGACAGAGAATTCACCCCTCCACTTT. Protein: CASSPTENSPLHF.

Ten or more counts support this clone. This chain uses TRBV7-6 with TRBJ2-1; 14 bases line up with TRBD2. The germline V gene encodes CDR1 SGHVS and CDR2 FNYEAQ. V trimming: 5 bases; J trimming: 7 bases; junction bases outside the gene matches: 10. This CDR3 is 17 amino acids long. The CDR3 region has the DNA TGTGCCAGCAGCCCACTGACTAGCGGGGGGGCTCGTAATGAGCAGTTCTTC. The encoded protein is CASSPLTSGGARNEQFF.

The chain links TRBV3-1 (or the pseudogene TRBV3-2) to TRBJ2-3; 9 bases line up with TRBD2. Germline CDR1 reads LGHDT; CDR2 reads YNNKEL (reference sequence). V dropped 0 bases and J dropped 7; count of bases not matched to a gene: 2. The CDR3 loop spans 14 amino acids. CDR3 residues: CASSQDLAGNTQYF. CDR3 in DNA: TGTGCCAGCAGCCAAGATCTAGCGGGGAATACGCAGTATTTT.

Points on this clone: Other DNA sequences within the sample encode an identical CDR3. The chain is built from TRBV7-2 and TRBJ1-2; possibly TRBD1 for D (5 bases). Trimming left V 1 base short and J 4 bases short, with 7 bases between. The germline V gene has CDR1 SGHTA and CDR2 FQGNSA. The CDR3 spans 13 residues. CDR3 region: CASSLGRGYGYTF. The CDR3, as DNA: TGTGCCAGCAGCTTAGGGAGGGGCTATGGCTACACCTTC.

Turning to this clone: Other DNA sequences of this sample code for an identical CDR3. The V and J genes are TRBV3-1 (or the pseudogene TRBV3-2) and TRBJ1-1, with a possible D match to TRBD1 (5 bases). Germline lookup yields CDR1 LGHDT and CDR2 YNNKEL (reference sequence). This CDR3 spans 13 amino acids. Trimming took 1 base from V and 6 from J, leaving 9 bases between them. CDR3 sequence: CASSQGGRPEAFF. DNA of the CDR3: TGTGCCAGCAGCCAAGGGGGGAGGCCTGAAGCTTTCTTT.

V gene TRBV7-6 combines with J gene TRBJ1-1; a weak D match, TRBD1 (6 bases). The CDR3 is made up of 13 amino acids. The germline gives CDR1 SGHVS, CDR2 FNYEAQ. V dropped 1 base and J dropped 3 bases, with 6 bases sitting between them. In DNA, the CDR3 is TGTGCCAGCAGCTTAGGGACAGACACTGAAGCTTTCTTT. This encodes CASSLGTDTEAFF.